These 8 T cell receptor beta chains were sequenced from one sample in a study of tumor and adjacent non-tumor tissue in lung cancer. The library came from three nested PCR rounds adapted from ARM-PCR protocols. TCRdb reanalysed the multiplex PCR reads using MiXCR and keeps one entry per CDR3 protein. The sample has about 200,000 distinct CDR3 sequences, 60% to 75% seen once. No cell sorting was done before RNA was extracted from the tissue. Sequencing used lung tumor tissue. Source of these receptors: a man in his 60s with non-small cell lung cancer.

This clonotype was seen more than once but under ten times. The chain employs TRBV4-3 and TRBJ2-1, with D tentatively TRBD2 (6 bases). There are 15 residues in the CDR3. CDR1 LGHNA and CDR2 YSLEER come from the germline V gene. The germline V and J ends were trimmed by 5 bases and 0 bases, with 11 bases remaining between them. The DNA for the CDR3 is TGCGCCAGCAGCTCCGGGGGTCGCTCCTACAATGAGCAGTTCTTC. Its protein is CASSSGGRSYNEQFF.

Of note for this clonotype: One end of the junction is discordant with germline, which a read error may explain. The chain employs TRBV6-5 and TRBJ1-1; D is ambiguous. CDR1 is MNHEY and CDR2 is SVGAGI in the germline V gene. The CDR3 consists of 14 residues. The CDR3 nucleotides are TGTGCCAGCAGTTGCTCGCTCGCGAACACTGAAGCTTTCTTC. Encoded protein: CASSCSLANTEAFF.

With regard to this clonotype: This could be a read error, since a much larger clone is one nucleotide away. The CDR3 reads CASSLGGGQGATTEAFF. The CDR3 nucleotides are TGTGCCAGCAGTTTAGGGGGGGGACAGGGGGCGACCACTGAAGCTTTCTTT. The V and J genes are TRBV28 and TRBJ1-1; 12 bases are a match to TRBD1. The length of the CDR3 is 17 residues. J was trimmed by 4 bases and V by 2 bases; bases with no gene match: 8. CDR1 and CDR2 from the germline V gene are MDHEN and SYDVKM.

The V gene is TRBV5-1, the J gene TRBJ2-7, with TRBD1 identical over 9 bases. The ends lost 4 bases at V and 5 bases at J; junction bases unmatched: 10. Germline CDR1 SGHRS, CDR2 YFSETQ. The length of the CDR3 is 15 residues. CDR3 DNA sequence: TGCGCCAGCAGCGGGGTCGGGACAGGGATAAACGAGCAGTACTTC. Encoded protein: CASSGVGTGINEQYF.

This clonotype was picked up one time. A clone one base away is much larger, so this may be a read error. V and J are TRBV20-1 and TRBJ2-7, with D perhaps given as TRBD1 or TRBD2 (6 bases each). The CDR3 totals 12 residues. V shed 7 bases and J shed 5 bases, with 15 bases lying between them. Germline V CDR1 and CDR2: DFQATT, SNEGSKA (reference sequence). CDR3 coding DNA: TGCAGTGTTAGGAGGGGGATCAACGAGCAGTACTTC. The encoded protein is CSVRRGINEQYF.

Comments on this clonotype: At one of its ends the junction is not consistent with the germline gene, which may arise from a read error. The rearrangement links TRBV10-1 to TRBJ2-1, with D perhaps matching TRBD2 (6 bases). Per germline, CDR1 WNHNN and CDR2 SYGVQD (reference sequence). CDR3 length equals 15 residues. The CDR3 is CASGELSRERNEQFF. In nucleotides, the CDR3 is TGCGCCAGCGGTGAGCTCTCACGGGAGCGGAATGAGCAGTTCTTC.

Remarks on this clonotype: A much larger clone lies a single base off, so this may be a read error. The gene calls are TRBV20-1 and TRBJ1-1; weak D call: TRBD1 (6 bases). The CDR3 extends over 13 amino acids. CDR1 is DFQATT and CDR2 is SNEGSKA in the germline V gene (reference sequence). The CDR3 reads CSAKGGMKTEAFF. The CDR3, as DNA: TGCAGTGCTAAAGGGGGGATGAAAACTGAAGCTTTCTTT.

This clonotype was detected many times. In DNA form, the CDR3 reads TGCGCCAGCAGCTTGGAGCCCAGCAGGTACGAGCAGTACTTC. Encoded protein: CASSLEPSRYEQYF. V gene TRBV5-1 combines with J gene TRBJ2-7; D is unresolved. V was trimmed by 0 bases and J by 4 bases, leaving 11 bases between them. This CDR3 contains 14 residues. Per germline, CDR1 SGHRS and CDR2 YFSETQ.